A single sample gave rise to the 27 T cell receptor beta chains below, sequenced in a study of cytomegalovirus exposure and HLA in healthy donors. Primers included in the PCR were 60 Vbeta and 13 Jbeta primers. Sequencing was performed with immunoSEQ multiplex PCR; in TCRdb, only in-frame clones are kept and a portion is missing. Among about 110,000 clones listed, around two thirds were seen once. Input material: PBMCs. The receptors stem from a woman aged 40 to 50 in good health and CMV-seropositive.

The gene calls are TRBV19 and TRBJ2-3, with 9 positions matching TRBD2. Germline lookup yields CDR1 LNHDA and CDR2 SQIVND (reference sequence). With V trimmed by 8 bases and J by 3 bases, 9 bases remained unmatched. The CDR3 consists of 15 residues. The CDR3, as DNA: TGTGCCAGTTCCGCTGCGGGGGGGATAACAGATACGCAGTATTTT. It translates to CASSAAGGITDTQYF.

This chain uses TRBV5-1 with TRBJ1-2, with D tentatively TRBD1 (5 bases). The CDR3 is made up of 14 amino acids. V dropped 0 bases and J dropped 2 bases, with 8 bases sitting between them. Germline CDR1 is SGHRS and CDR2 is YFSETQ. The CDR3, as DNA: TGCGCCAGCAGCTTGGGACAGAACAACTATGGCTACACCTTC. Encoded protein: CASSLGQNNYGYTF.

The rearrangement links TRBV4-2 to TRBJ2-2; possible D gene TRBD2, 7 bases. This CDR3 region has 16 residues. V lost 7 bases, J lost 2 bases, and 17 bases lay in between. Germline CDR1 reads LGHNA; CDR2 reads YNFKEQ. The CDR3 coding sequence is TGTGCCAGCACCCTAGAGGGGGGGAGTAACACCGGGGAGCTGTTTTTT. It translates to CASTLEGGSNTGELFF.

The chain joins TRBV18 to TRBJ1-1, with 8 bases that match TRBD1. The length of the CDR3 is 17 residues. Germline V gene lookup returns CDR1 KGHSH and CDR2 LQKENI. With V trimmed by 1 base and J by 1 base, 8 bases remained unmatched. This CDR3 is CASSPRGTGEQNTEAFF. The DNA of the CDR3 is TGTGCCAGCTCACCACGAGGGACAGGTGAGCAGAACACTGAAGCTTTCTTT.

The chain uses TRBV15 and TRBJ1-1; D uncertain. Deletions cut 0 bases from V and 3 bases from J, with 5 bases between. The CDR3 runs 13 residues. Germline CDR1 LNHNV, CDR2 YYDKDF (reference sequence). As DNA, the CDR3 is TGTGCCACCAGCAGAGACAGGCACACTGAAGCTTTCTTT. This encodes CATSRDRHTEAFF. Full variable domain (rest looked up from reference TRBV15 and TRBJ1-1): DAMVIQNPRYQVTQFGKPVTLSCSQTLNHNVMYWYQQKSSQAPKLLFHYYDKDFNNEADTPDNFQSRRPNTSFCFLDIRSPGLGDTAMYLCATSRDRHTEAFFGQGTRLTVV.

This clone has a single count. The V gene is TRBV27, the J gene TRBJ2-6; perhaps TRBD1 as D (6 bases). Germline CDR1 MNHEY, CDR2 SMNVEV (reference sequence). The CDR3 totals 17 residues. V was shortened by 3 bases and J by 0 bases, with 12 bases between the two germline ends. CDR3 sequence reads: CASSLFGQLSGANVLTF. The CDR3 DNA sequence: TGTGCCAGCAGTTTGTTTGGACAGCTCTCTGGGGCCAACGTCCTGACTTTC.

The V and J genes are TRBV4-1 and TRBJ1-2, with TRBD1 matching over 10 bases. Germline V gene data show CDR1 as MGHRA and CDR2 as YSYEKL. Trimming at V came to 4 bases and at J to 2 bases, leaving 10 bases not matched to a gene. CDR3 length: 17 amino acids. This CDR3 reads CASSPHGRTGGNYGYTF. CDR3 sequence (DNA): TGCGCCAGCAGCCCTCACGGCCGGACAGGGGGGAACTATGGCTACACCTTC.

The V and J genes are TRBV6-1 and TRBJ1-5; 8 bases are a match to TRBD1. Matching the DNA end better, TRBJ2-3 makes the J call doubtful. CDR3 size: 14 residues. Germline values: CDR1 MNHNS, CDR2 SASEGT. CDR3 DNA sequence: TGTGCCAGCAGAACGACAGGGGTGAGGGAACCCCAGTATTTT. This encodes CASRTTGVREPQYF.

This chain joins TRBV5-1 and TRBJ2-2, with D uncertain. The germline CDR1 and CDR2 sequences are SGHRS and YFSETQ. This CDR3 contains 18 residues. The germline V and J ends were trimmed by 3 bases and 2 bases, with 20 bases remaining between them. This CDR3 reads CASSSRLVAGQNTGELFF. DNA for the CDR3: TGCGCCAGCAGCTCTCGCCTGGTAGCCGGCCAAAACACCGGGGAGCTGTTTTTT.

This clone was recorded a few times. V usage is TRBV2 and J usage is TRBJ1-1; 9 bases match TRBD1. After removal of 6 bases from V and 3 bases from J, the junction contained 8 bases not matched to a gene. This CDR3 is built from 15 residues. Germline CDR1 is SNHLY and CDR2 is FYNNEI. CDR3 region: CASRARTGADTEAFF. CDR3 coding DNA: TGTGCCAGCAGGGCAAGGACAGGGGCGGACACTGAAGCTTTCTTT.

The sample holds one count of this clone. The V gene is TRBV28, the J gene TRBJ1-1; a weak D match, TRBD1 (5 bases). Per germline, CDR1 MDHEN and CDR2 SYDVKM. The CDR3 length is 13 residues. Trimming removed 5 bases at V and 5 bases at J, with 12 bases between. CDR3: CASSPQAGTEAFF. The CDR3 DNA sequence: TGTGCCAGCAGTCCTCAGGCAGGGACTGAAGCTTTCTTT.

This chain joins TRBV9 and TRBJ2-3; tentatively, D is TRBD2 (6 bases). Trimming removed 3 bases from V and 0 bases from J, with 11 bases in between. CDR1 SGDLS and CDR2 YYNGEE come from the germline V gene. There are 15 residues in the CDR3. The CDR3 nucleotides read TGTGCCAGCAGCGCTGCGGGGTCTAGCACAGATACGCAGTATTTT. It is translated as CASSAAGSSTDTQYF.

The V gene is TRBV30, the J gene TRBJ1-1; possible D gene TRBD1, 5 bases. This CDR3 comprises 14 residues. Looked up from germline, CDR1 is GTSNPN and CDR2 is SVGIG (reference sequence). V was clipped by 8 bases and J by 1 base, with 17 bases between them. CDR3 bases: TGTGCCCTGACAGATTACAACTCGAACACTGAAGCTTTCTTT. Encoded protein: CALTDYNSNTEAFF.

The V and J genes are TRBV6-5 and TRBJ2-3; the match to TRBD2 covers 9 bases. Trimming at V came to 0 bases and at J to 5 bases, leaving 6 bases not matched to a gene. Germline lookup yields CDR1 MNHEY and CDR2 SVGAGI. CDR3 length: 16 residues. This CDR3 is CASSYSNSGGIDTQYF. The CDR3 nucleotides read TGTGCCAGCAGTTACTCGAACAGCGGGGGGATAGATACGCAGTATTTT.

Note on this clone: One end of the junction varies from germline; a read error may be responsible. The V and J genes are TRBV7-2 and TRBJ1-1, with D possibly TRBD1 on 5 matching bases. Germline-derived CDR1 and CDR2 are SGHTA and FQGNSA. This CDR3 region has 13 residues. CDR3 protein: CASSFAGNAEAFF. The CDR3 DNA is TGTGCCAGCAGCTTTGCAGGGAACGCTGAAGCTTTCTTT.

The CDR3 DNA reads TGTGCCAGCAGCTTGGCCCGACAGGGGGGTTACGAGCAGTACTTC. It specifies CASSLARQGGYEQYF. The J gene is TRBJ2-7, the V gene TRBV5-6, with 9 bases matching TRBD1. The CDR3 length is 15 residues. Germline V gives CDR1 SGHDT, CDR2 YYEEEE. V trimming: 0 bases; J trimming: 4 bases; junction bases outside the gene matches: 5. Together with reference TRBV5-6 and TRBJ2-7, the CDR3 gives the full variable domain: DAGVTQSPTHLIKTRGQQVTLRCSPKSGHDTVSWYQQALGQGPQFIFQYYEEEERQRGNFPDRFSGHQFPNYSSELNVNALLLGDSALYLCASSLARQGGYEQYFGPGTRLTVT.

V is TRBV9 and J is TRBJ1-1; D not resolved. This CDR3 is built from 13 residues. Trimming took 0 bases from V and 2 from J, leaving 5 bases between them. The V gene's germline CDR1 is SGDLS and CDR2 YYNGEE. The CDR3 sequence is CASSVGHNTEAFF. The DNA for the CDR3 is TGTGCCAGCAGCGTAGGACATAACACTGAAGCTTTCTTT. The full variable domain, in which reference TRBV9 and TRBJ1-1 provide the parts outside the CDR3, is DSGVTQTPKHLITATGQRVTLRCSPRSGDLSVYWYQQSLDQGLQFLIQYYNGEERAKGNILERFSAQQFPDLHSELNLSSLELGDSALYFCASSVGHNTEAFFGQGTRLTVV.

The CDR3 reads CAISDTSGAQETQYF. CDR3 in DNA: TGTGCCATCAGTGATACTAGCGGGGCCCAAGAGACCCAGTACTTC. J is TRBJ2-5 and V is TRBV10-3; 10 bases are a match to TRBD2. Trimming cost V 3 bases and J 1 base; bases outside gene matches: 2. CDR3 length: 15 amino acids. Germline assignment: CDR1 ENHRY and CDR2 SYGVKD.

Concerning this clone: Within the sample, other DNA sequences also encode this same CDR3. V is TRBV5-6 and J is TRBJ1-3; D not certain. Per the germline V gene, CDR1 is SGHDT and CDR2 is YYEEEE. The CDR3 sequence is 16 residues long. V was clipped by 2 bases and J by 0 bases, with 12 bases between them. Written as DNA, the CDR3 is TGTGCCAGCAGCTTAAGAGGACTCAGCTCTGGAAACACCATATATTTT. It translates to CASSLRGLSSGNTIYF.

There are a few counts of this clone. The chain combines TRBV27 with TRBJ2-5; no clear D. Germline CDR1 and CDR2: MNHEY and SMNVEV (reference sequence). The CDR3 extends over 14 amino acids. Trimming removed 6 bases at V and 2 bases at J, with 13 bases between. CDR3 in DNA: TGTGCCAGCAGCCCCAATATCCGGCAAGAGACCCAGTACTTC. Translation: CASSPNIRQETQYF.

This chain joins TRBV15 and TRBJ1-2, with D possibly TRBD1 on 5 matching bases. The CDR3 covers 15 residues. V was trimmed by 3 bases and J by 4 bases, leaving 15 bases between them. CDR1 and CDR2 from the germline V gene are LNHNV and YYDKDF (reference sequence). CDR3: CATSRTRQSSYGYTF. The CDR3 nucleotides read TGTGCCACCAGCAGGACAAGACAGAGCTCCTATGGCTACACCTTC.

The chain combines TRBV7-9 with TRBJ1-1; tentatively, D is TRBD1 (6 bases). The CDR3 spans 15 residues. Germline assignment: CDR1 SEHNR and CDR2 FQNEAQ (reference sequence). Trimming took off 5 bases at V and 3 bases at J, with 16 bases between the two ends. As DNA, the CDR3 is TGTGCCAGCAGCACAGGACAGAAGATCGACACTGAAGCTTTCTTT. Translation gives CASSTGQKIDTEAFF.

The rearrangement uses TRBV6-1 and TRBJ2-2; tentative D call: TRBD1 (5 bases). The CDR3 extends over 15 amino acids. Trimming cost V 4 bases and J 2 bases, with 11 bases left between them. Germline V gene data show CDR1 as MNHNS and CDR2 as SASEGT. The CDR3 DNA follows: TGTGCCAGCAGTGCCAGGGCCAGCAACACCGGGGAGCTGTTTTTT. This encodes CASSARASNTGELFF.

The chain combines TRBV5-1 with TRBJ1-6; TRBD1 matches 11 bases. V gave up 4 bases and J gave up 10 bases; unmatched junction bases: 7. The germline CDR1 and CDR2 sequences are SGHRS and YFSETQ. This CDR3 region has 15 residues. CDR3 residues: CASSARTGGDSPLHF. The CDR3 nucleotides read TGCGCCAGCAGCGCGCGGACAGGGGGCGACTCACCCCTCCACTTT.

This chain uses TRBV7-2 with TRBJ1-1; D might be TRBD1 (5 bases). The CDR3 extends over 16 amino acids. Germline V gene data show CDR1 as SGHTA and CDR2 as FQGNSA. The V end was cut by 6 bases, the J end by 4 bases, with 21 bases between. The CDR3 region is CASRGMNGRGSTEAFF. In DNA form, the CDR3 reads TGTGCCAGCAGAGGTATGAATGGTAGGGGATCCACTGAAGCTTTCTTT.

This chain links TRBV30 with TRBJ2-4, with 8 nucleotides matching TRBD2. This CDR3 has 14 residues. With 3 bases clipped from V and 0 bases from J, the junction kept 1 base outside the gene matches. CDR1 GTSNPN and CDR2 SVGIG come from the germline V gene (reference sequence). The CDR3 DNA follows: TGTGCCTGGAGCGGGGGGGAAGCCAAAAACATTCAGTACTTC. Encoded protein: CAWSGGEAKNIQYF.

This chain links TRBV30 with TRBJ2-3; D might be TRBD2 (5 bases). Per germline, CDR1 GTSNPN and CDR2 SVGIG (reference sequence). The CDR3 is 13 amino acids. The V end was cut by 1 base, the J end by 6 bases, with 11 bases between. CDR3 bases: TGTGCCTGGAGTGGGAGGAATAGGGATACGCAGTATTTT. Translated: CAWSGRNRDTQYF.